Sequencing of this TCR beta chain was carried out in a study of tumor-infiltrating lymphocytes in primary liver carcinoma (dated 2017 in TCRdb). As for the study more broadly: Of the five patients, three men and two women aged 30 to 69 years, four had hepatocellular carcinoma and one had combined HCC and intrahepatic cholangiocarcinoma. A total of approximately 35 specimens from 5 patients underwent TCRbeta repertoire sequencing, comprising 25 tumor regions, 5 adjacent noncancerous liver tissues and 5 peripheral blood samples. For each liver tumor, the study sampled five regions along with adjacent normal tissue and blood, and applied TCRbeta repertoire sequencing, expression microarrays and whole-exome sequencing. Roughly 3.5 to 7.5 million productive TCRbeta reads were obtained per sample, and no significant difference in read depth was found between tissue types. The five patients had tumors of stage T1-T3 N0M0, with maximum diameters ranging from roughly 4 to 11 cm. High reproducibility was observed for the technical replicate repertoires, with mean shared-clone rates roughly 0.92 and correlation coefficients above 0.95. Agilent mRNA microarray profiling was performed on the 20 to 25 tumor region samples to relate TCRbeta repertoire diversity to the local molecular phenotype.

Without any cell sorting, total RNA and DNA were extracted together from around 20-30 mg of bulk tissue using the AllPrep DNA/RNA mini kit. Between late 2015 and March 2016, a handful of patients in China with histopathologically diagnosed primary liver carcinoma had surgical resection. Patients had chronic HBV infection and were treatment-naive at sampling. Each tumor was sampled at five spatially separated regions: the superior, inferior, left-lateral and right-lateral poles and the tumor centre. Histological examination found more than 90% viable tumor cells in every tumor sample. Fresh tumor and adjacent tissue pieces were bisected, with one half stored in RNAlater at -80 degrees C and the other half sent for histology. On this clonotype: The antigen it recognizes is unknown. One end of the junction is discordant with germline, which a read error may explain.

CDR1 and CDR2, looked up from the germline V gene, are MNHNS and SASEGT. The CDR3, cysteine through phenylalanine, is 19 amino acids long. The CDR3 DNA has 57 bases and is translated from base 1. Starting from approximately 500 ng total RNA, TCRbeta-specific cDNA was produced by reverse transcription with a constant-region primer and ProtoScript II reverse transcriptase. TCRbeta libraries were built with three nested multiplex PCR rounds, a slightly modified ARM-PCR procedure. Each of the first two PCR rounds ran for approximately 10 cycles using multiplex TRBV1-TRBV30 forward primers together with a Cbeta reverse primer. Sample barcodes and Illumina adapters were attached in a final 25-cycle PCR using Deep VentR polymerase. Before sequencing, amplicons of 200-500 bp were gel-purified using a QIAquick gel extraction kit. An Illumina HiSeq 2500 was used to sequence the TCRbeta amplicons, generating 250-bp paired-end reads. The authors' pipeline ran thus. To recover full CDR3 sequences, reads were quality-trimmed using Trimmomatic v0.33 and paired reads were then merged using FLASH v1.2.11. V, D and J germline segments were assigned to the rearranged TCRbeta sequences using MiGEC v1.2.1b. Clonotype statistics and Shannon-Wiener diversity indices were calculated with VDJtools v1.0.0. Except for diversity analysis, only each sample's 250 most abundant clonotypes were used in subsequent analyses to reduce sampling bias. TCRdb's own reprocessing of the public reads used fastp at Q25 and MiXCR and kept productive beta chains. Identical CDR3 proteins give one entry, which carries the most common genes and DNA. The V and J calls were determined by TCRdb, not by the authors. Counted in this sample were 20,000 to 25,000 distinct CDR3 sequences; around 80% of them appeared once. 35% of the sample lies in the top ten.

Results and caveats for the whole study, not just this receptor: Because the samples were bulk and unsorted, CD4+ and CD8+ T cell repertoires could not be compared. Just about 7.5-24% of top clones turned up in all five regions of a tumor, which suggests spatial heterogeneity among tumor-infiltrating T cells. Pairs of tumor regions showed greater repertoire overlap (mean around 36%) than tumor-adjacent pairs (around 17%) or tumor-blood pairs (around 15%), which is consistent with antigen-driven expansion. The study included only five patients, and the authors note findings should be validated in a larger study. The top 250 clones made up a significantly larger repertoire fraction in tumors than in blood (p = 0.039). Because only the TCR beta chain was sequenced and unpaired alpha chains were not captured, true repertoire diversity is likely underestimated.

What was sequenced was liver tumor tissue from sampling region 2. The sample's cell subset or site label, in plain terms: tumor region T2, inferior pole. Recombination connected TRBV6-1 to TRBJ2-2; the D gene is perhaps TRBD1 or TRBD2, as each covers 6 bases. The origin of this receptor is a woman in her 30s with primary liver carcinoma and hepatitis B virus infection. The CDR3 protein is CASSETFPGGAAKTGELYF. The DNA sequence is TGTGCCAGCAGTGAAACCTTTCCCGGGGGCGCCGCGAAGACGGGGGAGCTGTATTTT.